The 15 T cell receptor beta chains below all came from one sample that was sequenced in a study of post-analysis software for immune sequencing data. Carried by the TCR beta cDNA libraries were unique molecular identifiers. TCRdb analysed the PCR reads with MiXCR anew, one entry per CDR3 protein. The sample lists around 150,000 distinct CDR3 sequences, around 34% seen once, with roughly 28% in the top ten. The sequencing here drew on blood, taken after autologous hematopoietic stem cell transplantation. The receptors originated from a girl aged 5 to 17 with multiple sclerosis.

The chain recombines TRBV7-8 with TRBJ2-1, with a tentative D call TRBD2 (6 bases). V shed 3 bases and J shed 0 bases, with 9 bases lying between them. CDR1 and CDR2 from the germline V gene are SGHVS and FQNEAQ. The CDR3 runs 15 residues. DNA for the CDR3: TGTGCCAGCAGCTTCCGGGGACTCTCCTACAATGAGCAGTTCTTC. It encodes CASSFRGLSYNEQFF.

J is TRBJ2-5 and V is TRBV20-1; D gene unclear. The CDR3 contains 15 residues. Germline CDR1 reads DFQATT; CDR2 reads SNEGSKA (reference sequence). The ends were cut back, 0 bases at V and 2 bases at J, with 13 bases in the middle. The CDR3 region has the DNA TGCAGTGCTAGAGATCCGTCCGCTAAGCAAGAGACCCAGTACTTC. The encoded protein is CSARDPSAKQETQYF.

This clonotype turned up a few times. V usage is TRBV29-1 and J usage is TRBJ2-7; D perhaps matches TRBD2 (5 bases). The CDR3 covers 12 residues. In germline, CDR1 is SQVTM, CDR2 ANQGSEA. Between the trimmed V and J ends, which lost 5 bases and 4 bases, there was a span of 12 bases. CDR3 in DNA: TGCAGCGTTTTCGGGGATGGGTACGAGCAGTACTTC. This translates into CSVFGDGYEQYF.

In nucleotides, the CDR3 is TGTGCCAGCAGCGCCGGGACTTACTACGAGCAGTACTTC. It codes for CASSAGTYYEQYF. The chain recombines TRBV7-8 with TRBJ2-4; D might be TRBD2 (6 bases). Near its end, the DNA agrees better with TRBJ2-7, so the J call may be wrong. Germline CDR1 is SGHVS and CDR2 is FQNEAQ. The CDR3 spans 13 residues.

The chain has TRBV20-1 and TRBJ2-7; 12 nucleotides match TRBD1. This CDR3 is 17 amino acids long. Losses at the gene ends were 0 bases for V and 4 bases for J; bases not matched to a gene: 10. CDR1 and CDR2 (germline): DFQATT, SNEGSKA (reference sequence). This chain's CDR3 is CSARDVNRDRGLYEQYF. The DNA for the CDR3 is TGCAGTGCTAGAGATGTAAACCGGGACAGGGGGCTATACGAGCAGTACTTC.

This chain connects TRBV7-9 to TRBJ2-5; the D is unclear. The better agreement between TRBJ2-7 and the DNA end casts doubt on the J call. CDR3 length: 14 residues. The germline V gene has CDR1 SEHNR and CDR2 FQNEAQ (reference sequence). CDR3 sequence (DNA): TGTGCCAGCAGCCGAACCCCTAGTTTAGACGAGCAGTACTTC. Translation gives CASSRTPSLDEQYF.

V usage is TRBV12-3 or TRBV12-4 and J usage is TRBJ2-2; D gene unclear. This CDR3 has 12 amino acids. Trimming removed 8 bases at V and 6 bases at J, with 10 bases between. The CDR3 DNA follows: TGTGCCAGCTGCTATGGCCCCGGGGAGCTGTTTTTT. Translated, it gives CASCYGPGELFF.

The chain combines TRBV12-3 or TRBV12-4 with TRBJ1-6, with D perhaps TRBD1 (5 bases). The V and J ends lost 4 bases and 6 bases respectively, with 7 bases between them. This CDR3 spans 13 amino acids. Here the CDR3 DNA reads TGTGCCAGCAGTTCAGGGTTTAATTCACCCCTCCACTTT. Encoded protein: CASSSGFNSPLHF.

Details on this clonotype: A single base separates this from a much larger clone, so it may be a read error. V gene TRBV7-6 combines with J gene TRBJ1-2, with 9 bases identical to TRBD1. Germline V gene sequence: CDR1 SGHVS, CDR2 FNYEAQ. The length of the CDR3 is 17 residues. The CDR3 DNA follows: TGTGCCAGCGGCTTAGCGGTGGGACAGGGTAATAACTATGGCTACACCTTC. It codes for CASGLAVGQGNNYGYTF.

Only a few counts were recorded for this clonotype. CDR3 protein: CSASFRGWADTQYF. DNA of the CDR3: TGCAGTGCTAGTTTCCGCGGGTGGGCAGATACGCAGTATTTT. The chain employs TRBV20-1 and TRBJ2-3; possibly TRBD2 for D (5 bases). The CDR3 is made up of 14 amino acids. Per germline, CDR1 DFQATT and CDR2 SNEGSKA (reference sequence). V gave up 3 bases and J gave up 4 bases, with 14 bases separating them.

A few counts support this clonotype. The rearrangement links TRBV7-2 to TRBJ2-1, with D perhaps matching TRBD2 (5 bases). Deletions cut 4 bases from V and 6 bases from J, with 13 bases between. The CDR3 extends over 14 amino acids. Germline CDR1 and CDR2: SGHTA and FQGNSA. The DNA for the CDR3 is TGTGCCAGCAGCTACCTACTAGGTTCCAATGAGCAGTTCTTC. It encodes CASSYLLGSNEQFF.

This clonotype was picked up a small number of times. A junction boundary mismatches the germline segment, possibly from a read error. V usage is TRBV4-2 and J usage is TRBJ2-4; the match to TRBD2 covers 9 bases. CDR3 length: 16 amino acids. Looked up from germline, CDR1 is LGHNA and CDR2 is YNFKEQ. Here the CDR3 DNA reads TGTGCCAGCAGCCAGGAGAGGGGACTAGCCCAAAACATTCAGTACTTC. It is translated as CASSQERGLAQNIQYF.

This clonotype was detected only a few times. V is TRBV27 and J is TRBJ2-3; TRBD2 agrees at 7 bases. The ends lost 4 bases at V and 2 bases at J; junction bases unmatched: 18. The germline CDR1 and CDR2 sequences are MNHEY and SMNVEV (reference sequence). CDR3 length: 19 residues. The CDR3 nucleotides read TGTGCCAGCAGTTCTGCCGGGGCCCGCGGACTAGGAGTCACAGATACGCAGTATTTT. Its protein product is CASSSAGARGLGVTDTQYF.

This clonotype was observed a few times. The CDR3 sequence is CSAGGTGGSDGYTF. CDR3 sequence (DNA): TGCAGTGCGGGGGGGACAGGGGGCTCAGATGGCTACACCTTC. This chain joins TRBV20-1 and TRBJ1-2; TRBD1 agrees at 12 bases. The CDR3 totals 14 residues. The ends lost 6 bases at V and 6 bases at J; junction bases unmatched: 8. CDR1 is DFQATT and CDR2 is SNEGSKA in the germline V gene (reference sequence).

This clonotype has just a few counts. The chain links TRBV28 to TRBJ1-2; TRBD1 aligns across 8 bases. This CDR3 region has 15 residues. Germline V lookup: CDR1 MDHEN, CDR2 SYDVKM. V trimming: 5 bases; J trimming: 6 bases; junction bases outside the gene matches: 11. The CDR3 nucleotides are TGTGCCAGCAGTATAACCCCTCCCAGGGGGCATGGCTACACCTTC. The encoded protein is CASSITPPRGHGYTF.